The entry below gives a single T cell receptor (beta chain) sequence along with its context. Its recognized antigen is unknown. No much larger clone exists at a distance of one base, and base qualities are not known. TCRbeta CDR3 regions were amplified from genomic DNA using the immunoSEQ Assay, a bias-controlled multiplex PCR. Regarding the original processing steps: Within the assay, amplification of reference gene primers was used to estimate how many nucleated cells each sample contained. Sequence reads were collapsed and filtered to measure the absolute abundance of every unique TCRbeta CDR3 rearrangement. For each sample, productive Simpson clonality was calculated as the square root of Simpson's diversity index across productive rearrangements. In TCRdb, the immuneACCESS table is reduced to in-frame sequences with V and J assigned. These tables do not hold every clone; where another copy was compared, an unresolved V gene accounts for under half, and the others remain unexplained. That table is the source of V, J and clone size, and D and trimming were worked out from the DNA. The sample records about 39,000 clones, 65% to 90% of which are singletons. The top ten constitute approximately 5.4% of the sample.

The data originate from a study of blood T cell repertoires in COVID-19 (dated by TCRdb to 2018 to 2020). A note on the overall study: The collaborator samples originated in the United States, Italy and Spain and spanned the acute and convalescent phases of COVID-19. The material from the prospective study consisted of cDNA or gDNA derived from T cells, B-cell-depleted T cells, or PBMCs. Subjects who had been exposed to COVID-19, were actively infected with it, or had recovered from it provided the deeply sampled blood TCRbeta repertoires that made up the dataset. The repertoires were released in a freely available public database meant as a resource for research on the immune response to SARS-CoV-2. Samples were obtained from the ongoing ImmuneRACE study (first 160 participants) and from about 1,300 subjects provided by 6 global collaborators. The sample metadata nearly always contained a de-identified subject ID, COVID-19 status, age in years and sex. Where available, HLA class I and class II types were obtained from metadata supplied by the sample provider rather than from assay-based typing. The paper's findings and limits, for the study overall: The quantity of clinical and demographic metadata differed by source and by participant and was supplied without curation.

The CDR3 has 15 amino acids, counting the end cysteine and phenylalanine. The only DNA kept is the CDR3, 45 bases in frame from the first base. CDR1 SQVTM and CDR2 ANQGSEA are derived from the germline V gene. V loses 5 bases at its end and J loses 4 bases; junction bases beyond the gene matches: 14. Whole blood was collected in K2EDTA tubes by collaborating institutions according to the institutions' own protocols. For TCRbeta analysis, collaborators shipped samples in one of three forms: frozen whole blood, isolated PBMCs, or DNA extracted from either of those sample types. This sequence uses TRBV29-1 and TRBJ2-7, and 7 junction bases match TRBD2. Sequencing was carried out using peripheral blood. The source is a man aged 35 to 55 with active COVID-19. The CDR3 sequence is CSVRGVEGDRYEQYF. The sequenced DNA is TGCAGCGTTCGGGGGGTCGAGGGAGATAGATACGAGCAGTACTTC.